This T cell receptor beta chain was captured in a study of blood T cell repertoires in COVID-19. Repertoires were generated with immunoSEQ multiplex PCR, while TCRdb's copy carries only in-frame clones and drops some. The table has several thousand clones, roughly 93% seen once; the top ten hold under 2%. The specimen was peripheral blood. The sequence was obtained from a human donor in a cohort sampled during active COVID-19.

This CDR3 is CASSEGGTNEKLFF. The DNA of the CDR3 is TGTGCCAGCAGTGAGGGGGGGACTAATGAAAAACTGTTTTTT. The V call is TRBV6-1, the J call TRBJ1-4, with a tentative D call TRBD1 (5 bases). The CDR3 loop spans 14 amino acids. Germline values: CDR1 MNHNS, CDR2 SASEGT. V was pared by 3 bases and J by 2 bases, with 7 bases between.